This entry lists 17 T cell receptor beta chains sequenced from one sample in a study of CD8 T cells in Susac syndrome. RNA amounts of roughly 0.5 to 1 ug underwent reverse transcription with random hexamers. TCRdb reprocessed the immunoSEQ multiplex PCR reads via MiXCR and lists one record per CDR3 protein. The table has roughly 130,000 distinct CDR3 sequences, roughly 96% seen once. The sequenced material came from CD4+ T cells from PBMCs. The receptors were sampled from a human donor in good health.

The chain is built from TRBV2 and TRBJ1-2; 8 nucleotides line up with TRBD1. The J segment lost 4 bases and the V segment lost 2 bases, leaving 3 bases of the junction unmatched. This CDR3 contains 14 residues. CDR1 and CDR2 from the germline V gene are SNHLY and FYNNEI. The CDR3: CASSEQGALYGYTF. The CDR3 region has the DNA TGTGCCAGCAGTGAACAGGGGGCTCTCTATGGCTACACCTTC.

The V gene is TRBV29-1, the J gene TRBJ2-3, with D possibly being TRBD1 (5 bases). Trimming shortened V by 1 base and J by 0 bases, and 8 bases separated the two germline ends. This CDR3 spans 14 amino acids. CDR1 and CDR2 (germline): SQVTM, ANQGSEA. The CDR3 is CSVEVRASTDTQYF. CDR3 bases: TGCAGCGTTGAAGTCAGGGCCAGCACAGATACGCAGTATTTT.

The chain employs TRBV5-1 and TRBJ2-3; D is possibly TRBD2 (6 bases). The CDR3 totals 14 residues. Deletions cut 7 bases from V and 5 bases from J, with 17 bases between. Germline CDR1 and CDR2: SGHRS and YFSETQ. Written as DNA, the CDR3 is TGCGCCAGCTCGGCTAGCGATACGATAGATACGCAGTATTTT. Translated: CASSASDTIDTQYF.

The CDR3 DNA is TGTGCCAGCAGTGTGGACAGGAGAGTACATGGCTACACCTTC. Amino acid sequence: CASSVDRRVHGYTF. J is TRBJ1-2 and V is TRBV27; 7 bases fit TRBD1. The germline V gene has CDR1 MNHEY and CDR2 SMNVEV (reference sequence). The CDR3 loop spans 14 amino acids. Trimming at V came to 5 bases and at J to 6 bases, leaving 9 bases not matched to a gene.

The chain uses TRBV27 and TRBJ2-7; 8 bases fit TRBD1. This CDR3 comprises 15 residues. The junction had 15 bases not matched to a gene; V was cut back by 8 bases and J by 6 bases. Germline CDR1 reads MNHEY; CDR2 reads SMNVEV (reference sequence). The CDR3 region has the DNA TGTGCCAGCTCCCCACCCCGGACAGGGTTCTCCGAGCAGTACTTC. This sequence encodes CASSPPRTGFSEQYF.

The chain combines TRBV3-1 with TRBJ2-7; no reliable D call. The CDR3 has 13 residues. Germline CDR1 reads LGHDT; CDR2 reads YNNKEL (reference sequence). Trimming took 0 bases from V and 7 from J, leaving 10 bases between them. As DNA, the CDR3 is TGTGCCAGCAGCCAAGATCTAGGGTGGGAGCAGTACTTC. Residues: CASSQDLGWEQYF.

This clonotype appeared a few times. This chain uses TRBV29-1 with TRBJ2-7; D may correspond to TRBD1 or TRBD2 (5 bases each). The V and J ends lost 3 bases and 2 bases respectively, with 14 bases between them. There are 14 residues in the CDR3. Germline V gives CDR1 SQVTM, CDR2 ANQGSEA. The CDR3 DNA follows: TGCAGCGTTGAGGGTCGGGGCAGAACCTACGAGCAGTACTTC. Translating gives CSVEGRGRTYEQYF.

This chain links TRBV6-5 with TRBJ1-1; TRBD1 might be the D (5 bases). V was clipped by 5 bases and J by 0 bases, with 13 bases between them. From germline, CDR1 is MNHEY and CDR2 SVGAGI. The CDR3 has 15 amino acids. CDR3 coding DNA: TGTGCCAGCAGTCTAACAGGCGCCCTGAACACTGAAGCTTTCTTT. Protein: CASSLTGALNTEAFF.

This sequence joins TRBV5-1 and TRBJ2-7; 8 positions agree with TRBD1. J gave up 1 base and V 3 bases, and 9 bases lay outside the gene matches. This CDR3 is 16 amino acids long. The V gene's germline CDR1 is SGHRS and CDR2 YFSETQ. The DNA for the CDR3 is TGCGCCAGCAGCTCCAGGACAGGGATGGGTTCCTACGAGCAGTACTTC. It encodes CASSSRTGMGSYEQYF.

The chain has TRBV29-1 and TRBJ2-7; TRBD1 matches 12 bases. CDR3 length: 14 amino acids. V was clipped by 3 bases and J by 5 bases; unmatched bases: 5. Looked up from germline, CDR1 is SQVTM and CDR2 is ANQGSEA. CDR3 loop: CSVELGTGGDEQYF. In nucleotides, the CDR3 is TGCAGCGTTGAGCTAGGGACAGGGGGCGACGAGCAGTACTTC.

The chain carries TRBV6-6 and TRBJ1-1; D remains unclear. Germline V lookup: CDR1 MNHNY, CDR2 SVGAGI (reference sequence). V was pared by 2 bases and J by 0 bases, with 7 bases between. The CDR3 is 14 amino acids. The CDR3 DNA reads TGTGCCAGCAGTTACGGGAAAATGAACACTGAAGCTTTCTTT. It yields the protein CASSYGKMNTEAFF.

This rearrangement joins TRBV27 to TRBJ1-5, with D perhaps TRBD1 (6 bases). The germline gives CDR1 MNHEY, CDR2 SMNVEV (reference sequence). Between the trimmed V and J ends, which lost 6 bases and 7 bases, there was a span of 19 bases. This CDR3 has 15 residues. The CDR3 bases are TGTGCCAGCAGCCGAGAGCGGGGGGCCGGGCAGCCCCAGCATTTT. This translates into CASSRERGAGQPQHF.

The chain uses TRBV7-9 and TRBJ2-7; D not certain. The CDR3 sequence is 15 residues long. V was clipped by 4 bases and J by 2 bases, with 15 bases between them. From germline, CDR1 is SEHNR and CDR2 FQNEAQ (reference sequence). In DNA form, the CDR3 reads TGTGCCAGCAGCTGGGGTGGGGAACCGCCCTACGAGCAGTACTTC. Amino acid sequence: CASSWGGEPPYEQYF.

This chain joins TRBV20-1 and TRBJ2-2; 7 bases fit TRBD2. Trimming at V came to 3 bases and at J to 2 bases, leaving 3 bases not matched to a gene. The CDR3 consists of 14 residues. Germline V gene data show CDR1 as DFQATT and CDR2 as SNEGSKA (reference sequence). The CDR3 region is CSASRGSNTGELFF. CDR3 coding DNA: TGCAGTGCTAGCCGCGGGAGCAACACCGGGGAGCTGTTTTTT.

In this sample, this clonotype turned up once. The V gene is TRBV19, the J gene TRBJ2-3, with D tentatively TRBD1 (6 bases). This CDR3 has 13 amino acids. V was pared by 4 bases and J by 4 bases, with 9 bases between. Germline CDR1 is LNHDA and CDR2 is SQIVND (reference sequence). The CDR3 nucleotides read TGTGCCAGTAGTACCCCAGGGGCAGATACGCAGTATTTT. Amino acid sequence: CASSTPGADTQYF.

This chain uses TRBV28 with TRBJ2-7; D not certain. The CDR3 has 13 amino acids. V lost 4 bases and J 12 bases, leaving 19 bases between the germline ends. Per the germline V gene, CDR1 is MDHEN and CDR2 is SYDVKM. The CDR3 spells CASSSGLLGRAYF. In DNA, the CDR3 is TGTGCCAGCAGTTCCGGGTTACTCGGTCGGGCGTACTTC.

J is TRBJ2-7 and V is TRBV27; TRBD1 matches 12 bases. The CDR3 extends over 15 amino acids. Germline CDR1 is MNHEY and CDR2 is SMNVEV (reference sequence). J lost 6 bases, V lost 7 bases, and 10 bases had no gene match. CDR3 nucleotides: TGTGCCAGCACGTTATGGGGGACAGGGGGCGCCGAGCAGTACTTC. Protein: CASTLWGTGGAEQYF.